This T cell receptor (beta chain) is from a study of shared clonotypes between healthy human individuals. Study-level results: Rarefaction gave evidence that sorted-subset sequencing remained incomplete despite large depth.

Remarks on this clone: Its antigen remains unknown.

Generated by immunoSEQ multiplex PCR, the TCRdb table keeps only in-frame clones and is missing some. The sample carries roughly 500,000 clones, 90% to 96% recorded once. The sequence came from a woman in her 30s in good health. The source material was naive CD4+ T cells sorted from blood. Subset indicated: CD45RA+ positively selected.

For the CDR3, the DNA is TGTGCCAGTAGCCGAGGGACTAGCGGGAGGGCCTACGAGCAGTACTTC. Translated, it gives CASSRGTSGRAYEQYF. The chain carries TRBV19 and TRBJ2-7; 16 nucleotides align to TRBD2. With 6 bases clipped from V and 2 bases from J, the junction kept 4 bases outside the gene matches. CDR1 is LNHDA and CDR2 is SQIVND in the germline V gene (reference sequence). The CDR3 is made up of 16 amino acids.